This T cell receptor (beta chain) was documented in a study of T cells after yellow fever vaccination. General study points: Contamination by abundant bulk-population clonotypes could be present in FACS-sorted repertoires.

This clonotype was counted a few times. Its antigen is as yet unknown. As TCR cDNA was made by 5'RACE template switching, a universal primer site and UMIs were added. TCRdb called the 5' RACE reads again in MiXCR, with one record for every CDR3 protein. This table has some 150,000 distinct CDR3 sequences, roughly 8.8% appearing once. V was cut by 5 bases and J by 5 bases, with 18 bases left in between. The CDR3 spans 15 residues. The chain is built from TRBV12-3 or TRBV12-4 and TRBJ2-5, with D possibly being TRBD1 or TRBD2 (5 bases each). The TCR comes from a man between 18 and 35 years old who received the YFV17D yellow fever vaccine. Specimen: CD8+ T cells sorted from PBMCs, collected 45 days after the yellow fever booster vaccination. As DNA, the CDR3 is TGTGCCAGCAGTACCGGGACCCCCACGAGCGAGACCCAGTACTTC. Translating it yields CASSTGTPTSETQYF.